In its sample, the clone carrying this T cell receptor beta chain was seen many times. The antigen remains unidentified. The record originates from a study of human T cells and chemical hapten exposure. Study-wide background: Sensitization was performed using 2% DPC on a roughly 2 cm by roughly 2 cm upper inner arm skin site. Notes on the study in general: Sensitization with DPC brought no change to TCRs above 1 in 1000 in frequency.

TCRdb re-derived calls from the RACE reads in MiXCR, one entry per CDR3 protein. The data contain around 300,000 distinct CDR3 sequences, approximately 6.3% of them singletons. V trimming: 2 bases; J trimming: 5 bases; junction bases outside the gene matches: 0. Germline V gene sequence: CDR1 SGHTA, CDR2 FQGTGA. The CDR3 contains 13 residues. Time point of the sample: patch test 1, 2 weeks after DPC sensitization. Noted treatment: therapeutic diphenylcyclopropenone sensitization with weekly scalp DPC. The authors extracted total RNA from unfractionated whole blood. The chain has TRBV7-3 and TRBJ2-4; TRBD1 matches 7 bases. The sequenced sample was whole blood, obtained in connection with sensitization to the hapten diphenylcyclopropenone (DPC). The source is a woman in her late teens or twenties with alopecia areata. Some clones in this sample may be carry-over from other donors' samples. CDR3 in amino acids: CASSLGTENIQYF. The CDR3 DNA is TGTGCCAGCAGCTTAGGGACAGAAAACATTCAGTACTTC.